This TCR beta chain was observed in a study of vaccination effects on CD4 cells after COVID-19. This clone was detected only a few times. Antigen: not known. Clones were sequenced by immunoSEQ multiplex PCR, and TCRdb holds only the in-frame ones, with some missing. Of 30,000 to 35,000 clones listed, about two thirds were seen once; the top ten hold 25% to 30%. V lost 4 bases, J lost 5 bases, and 2 bases stayed unmatched. The CDR3 is 14 residues long. Germline CDR1 reads SGHNT; CDR2 reads YYREEE (reference sequence). Expansion with viral peptide pools was applied to antigen-specific CD4+ T cells by the ViraFEST assay prior to sequencing. Subsequent to ten to eleven days of culture, CD4+ T cells were isolated. According to PCR results, the person was infected with SARS-CoV-2 between March and December 2020. Half-medium exchanges with IL-2 medium took place on days 3 and 7.

The V gene is TRBV5-4, the J gene TRBJ2-1; 11 bases map to TRBD2. Here the sequenced sample was CD4+ T cells from PBMCs cultured with a peptide pool, taken before COVID-19 vaccination. This receptor was obtained from a human donor who had a prior SARS-CoV-2 infection. The CDR3 DNA is TGTGCCAGCAGCCCGGGACTAGCGGACAATGAGCAGTTCTTC. This sequence encodes CASSPGLADNEQFF.